Listed below are T cell receptor beta chains from one sample, sequenced in a study of CD8+ T cells in alopecia areata. The data were produced by immunoSEQ multiplex PCR, yet TCRdb's version contains in-frame clones alone and is incomplete. The sample has about 150,000 clones; about 60% are singletons. Sequenced here: CD4+ T cells sorted from blood, sampled at week 0. The receptors stem from a human donor with alopecia areata. Each CDR3 is given with its conserved first and last residue. Fields, in order: J gene, D gene, V gene, clone size, CDR3 DNA, CDR3 protein. A D gene is named only where the DNA matches it firmly. Only part of the rows carry a size: once, few, many, or a class if the clone is expanded.

TRBJ2-2 | TRBD2 | TRBV19 | . | TGTGGATCGCGGGGGGGCGCGAACACCGGGGAGCTGTTTTTT | CGSRGGANTGELFF
TRBJ2-5 | . | TRBV29-1 | once | TGCAGCGTTTGGTACAGCACCCTCGGGGAGACCCAGTACTTC | CSVWYSTLGETQYF
TRBJ1-6 | TRBD1 | TRBV7-2 | few | TGTGCCAGCAGCTGGGAGGGACAGCCGAATTCACCCCTCCACTTT | CASSWEGQPNSPLHF
TRBJ1-2 | . | TRBV20-1 | . | TGCAGTGCTAGCCGAATGGATGGCTACACCTTC | CSASRMDGYTF
TRBJ2-2 | . | TRBV7-9 | few | TGTGCCAGCAGCCGGCTACAGGGGAACACCGGGGAGCTGTTTTTT | CASSRLQGNTGELFF
TRBJ2-3 | . | TRBV2 | . | TGTGCCAACAGACGAGGGCCGATGGCAGATACGCAGTATTTT | CANRRGPMADTQYF
TRBJ2-1 | . | TRBV15 | . | TGTGCCACCAGCAGAGATCCGGGGAAGAATGAGCAGTTCTTC | CATSRDPGKNEQFF
TRBJ2-2 | TRBD1 | TRBV5-1 | . | TGCGCCAGCAGCAGGACGGGACAGGGGAACACCGGGGAGCTGTTTTTT | CASSRTGQGNTGELFF
TRBJ2-7 | TRBD2 | TRBV7-2 | . | TGTGCCAGCAGCTCGACTAGCGGGGGTACCGAGCAGTACTTC | CASSSTSGGTEQYF
TRBJ1-2 | . | TRBV29-1 | . | TGCAGCGTGGATGGCTACACCTTC | CSVDGYTF
TRBJ2-2 | TRBD2 | TRBV4-1 | few | TGCGCCAGCAGCATCGGGACTAGCGTCTGGAACACCGGGGAGCTGTTTTTT | CASSIGTSVWNTGELFF
TRBJ2-7 | . | TRBV4-1 | . | TGCGCCAGCAGCCAAGATTGGGGACGATCCTACGAGCAGTACTTC | CASSQDWGRSYEQYF
TRBJ1-6 | . | TRBV2 | few | TGTGCCAGCAGTGAAAGTAGGAATTCACCCCTCCACTTT | CASSESRNSPLHF
TRBJ2-1 | . | TRBV29-1 | . | TGCAGCGTTGAAGGGGGGCATGAGCAGTTCTTC | CSVEGGHEQFF
TRBJ1-2 | TRBD1 | TRBV29-1 | . | TGCAGCGTGGACAGGGGCAACTATGGCTACACCTTC | CSVDRGNYGYTF
TRBJ2-1 | . | TRBV6-5 | . | TGTGCCAGCAGTTCCGACACCATCAATGAGCAGTTCTTC | CASSSDTINEQFF
TRBJ1-6 | . | TRBV30 | . | TGTGCCTGGAGTGTCGTCGGGGGTAATTCACCCCTCCACTTT | CAWSVVGGNSPLHF
TRBJ2-1 | . | TRBV7-2 | . | TGTGCCAGCAGCTTAACCGACCGGCTAGCCGCGTTCTTC | CASSLTDRLAAFF
TRBJ2-3 | TRBD1 | TRBV5-1 | few | TGCGCCAGCAGCACCCAGGGACAGGGTATCACAGATACGCAGTATTTT | CASSTQGQGITDTQYF
TRBJ2-3 | . | TRBV15 | . | TGTGCCACCAGCAGGGACAGAGGCACAGATACGCAGTATTTT | CATSRDRGTDTQYF
TRBJ2-2 | TRBD1 | TRBV2 | . | TGTGCCAGCAGGATGGACAGGGCAATCAACGGGGAGCTGTTTTTT | CASRMDRAINGELFF
TRBJ2-1 | TRBD1 | TRBV6-5 | . | TGTGCCAGCAGTTATTCGGGACAGCCCTACAATGAGCAGTTCTTC | CASSYSGQPYNEQFF
TRBJ1-2 | . | TRBV6-5 | . | TGTGCCAGCAGCCCGGAGGGAAAGGGTGGCTACACCTTC | CASSPEGKGGYTF
TRBJ2-6 | . | TRBV28 | many | TGTGCCAGCAGTCCCCTTGGTCAGGGTTGGTCTGGGGCCAACGTCCTGACTTTC | CASSPLGQGWSGANVLTF
TRBJ2-7 | TRBD2 | TRBV7-2 | . | TGTGCCAGCAGCTTCATCGGGACTAGTATGTACGAGCAGTACTTC | CASSFIGTSMYEQYF
TRBJ2-2 | . | TRBV4-2 | . | TGTGCCAGCAGCCCGGGCAGGGTGGGCACCGGGGAGCTGTTTTTT | CASSPGRVGTGELFF
TRBJ2-1 | TRBD1 | TRBV29-1 | . | TGCAGCGTCGGACAGGGGGCCCTCCTTGACAATGAGCAGTTCTTC | CSVGQGALLDNEQFF
TRBJ2-7 | TRBD1 | TRBV5-1 | . | TGCGCCAGCAGCTTGTCAGGGGGCTTGAACGAGCAGTACTTC | CASSLSGGLNEQYF
TRBJ1-6 | . | TRBV4-3 | . | TGCGCCAGCAGCCAAGGAATGCAGGGGAACTCACCCCTCCACTTT | CASSQGMQGNSPLHF
TRBJ2-7 | . | TRBV6-5 | . | TGTGCCAGCATGTTCGCGATTGGATCCTACGAGCAGTACTTC | CASMFAIGSYEQYF
TRBJ2-2 | TRBD2 | TRBV27 | few | TGTGCCAGCAGTTTTACCAGCGGGGGTGCCGGGGAGCTGTTTTTT | CASSFTSGGAGELFF
TRBJ2-7 | . | TRBV27 | . | TGTGCCAGCAGTCGGACAGGAGGGCGTGACGAGCAGTACTTC | CASSRTGGRDEQYF
TRBJ2-1 | . | TRBV4-2 | . | TGTGCCAGCAGCCAAGATGCCCCGCTAGTAATTGTGAATGAGCAGTTCTTC | CASSQDAPLVIVNEQFF
TRBJ2-5 | TRBD1 | TRBV29-1 | . | TGCAGCGTCGTTTGGTGGGACAGGCCCCAAGAGACCCAGTACTTC | CSVVWWDRPQETQYF
TRBJ2-3 | . | TRBV30 | . | TGTGCCTACACGACTGACCCTAACACAGATACGCAGTATTTT | CAYTTDPNTDTQYF
TRBJ2-2 | . | TRBV5-1 | . | TGCGCCAGCAGCTCCTCAATGGACGGGGAGCTGTTTTTT | CASSSSMDGELFF
TRBJ1-5 | TRBD1 | TRBV30 | . | TGTGCCTGGAGTGTAAGTTATCGAGGACAGGGGATGGATCAGCCCCAGCATTTT | CAWSVSYRGQGMDQPQHF
TRBJ1-1 | . | TRBV30 | . | TGTGCCTGGAGTGTCGGGACGGCTAACACTGAAGCTTTCTTT | CAWSVGTANTEAFF
TRBJ1-6 | . | TRBV6-5 | . | TGTGCCAGCAGCCGTATGAATTCACCCCTCCACTTT | CASSRMNSPLHF
TRBJ1-1 | . | TRBV7-2 | . | TGTGCCAGCAGCTCCCCTTTTACTGAAGCTTTCTTT | CASSSPFTEAFF
TRBJ1-2 | . | TRBV7-2 | . | TGTGCCAGCAGCTTAGGGGCAGGGCGGAGGAATGGCTACACCTTC | CASSLGAGRRNGYTF
TRBJ2-7 | . | TRBV6-5 | . | TGTGCCAGCAGTTACTCCACCGTCAGGGGCGAAGGGCAGTACTTC | CASSYSTVRGEGQYF
TRBJ2-1 | TRBD1 | TRBV29-1 | . | TGCAGCGTTTCCTCCGGGACAGGCTGGGGTGAGCAGTTCTTC | CSVSSGTGWGEQFF
TRBJ1-1 | . | TRBV7-3 | once | TGTGCCAGCAGCTTAACGCATGGGGCTGGGAACACTGAAGCTTTCTTT | CASSLTHGAGNTEAFF
TRBJ1-5 | . | TRBV7-2 | . | TGTGCCAGCAGTGACCACCGGGCCCCGCCCCAGCATTTT | CASSDHRAPPQHF
TRBJ1-2 | . | TRBV27 | . | TGTGCCAGCAGTTTGCGCCGCGATTATGGCTACACCTTC | CASSLRRDYGYTF
TRBJ1-3 | . | TRBV30 | once | TGTGCCTCCACGACAGGCTCCCCTGGAAACACCATATATTTT | CASTTGSPGNTIYF
TRBJ2-3 | TRBD2 | TRBV7-9 | few | TGTGCCAGCAGCTTGGAGCCTAGCGGGGGTTTGGGGACGCAGTATTTT | CASSLEPSGGLGTQYF
TRBJ2-7 | TRBD1 | TRBV23-1 | few | TGCGCCAGCAGTCCATCGGACAGGTCTGGCTACGAGCAGTACTTC | CASSPSDRSGYEQYF
TRBJ1-2 | . | TRBV5-4 | . | TGTGCCAGCAGCTTGGCCTCGGATTTTAATGGCTACACCTTC | CASSLASDFNGYTF
TRBJ2-3 | TRBD1 | TRBV7-9 | few | TGTGCCAGCAGCACCTGGACAGGGAAGGGCGCAGATACGCAGTATTTT | CASSTWTGKGADTQYF
TRBJ1-2 | TRBD1 | TRBV5-1 | . | TGCGCCAGCAGCTTGGGGGACAGATTCTCTGGCTACACCTTC | CASSLGDRFSGYTF
TRBJ1-1 | . | TRBV4-1 | . | TGCGCCAGCAGCCAAGAGTACAGCCTTGAAGCTTTCTTT | CASSQEYSLEAFF
TRBJ2-5 | . | TRBV27 | . | TGTGCCAGCAGCCCAAGAGTTCGAGAGACCCAGTACTTC | CASSPRVRETQYF